Listed below are T cell receptor beta chains from one sample, sequenced in a study of T-cell memory formation after mild COVID-19. TCRdb used MiXCR to reprocess the 5' RACE reads, holding one entry per CDR3 protein. Here the sample spans 290,000 or so distinct CDR3 sequences, approximately 19% being singletons. Source material: PBMCs or a T cell subset sorted from them (not recorded which). The source is a young man who had mild COVID-19 (a few samples of this study predate the infection). Cell type and time point are not known. Both conserved end residues are part of each CDR3. A D gene is named only where the DNA matches it firmly. Size values are once, few and many counts, or a class for expanded clones, and some rows have none.

D gene: -; V gene: TRBV7-3; J gene: TRBJ2-5; clone size: -; CDR3 protein: CASSPGQSYQETQYF; CDR3 DNA: TGTGCCAGCAGCCCCGGACAGAGTTACCAAGAGACCCAGTACTTC
D gene: -; V gene: TRBV15; J gene: TRBJ1-5; clone size: -; CDR3 protein: CATRKKGEGQPQHF; CDR3 DNA: TGTGCCACCAGGAAAAAGGGGGAAGGTCAGCCCCAGCATTTT
D gene: -; V gene: TRBV5-1; J gene: TRBJ2-7; clone size: -; CDR3 protein: CASSLGWQGLGAEQYF; CDR3 DNA: TGCGCCAGCAGCTTGGGTTGGCAGGGGCTCGGGGCCGAGCAGTACTTC
D gene: -; V gene: TRBV6-1; J gene: TRBJ2-1; clone size: -; CDR3 protein: CATHWSSFSYNEQFF; CDR3 DNA: TGTGCCACCCACTGGTCTAGCTTCTCCTACAATGAGCAGTTCTTC
D gene: -; V gene: TRBV27; J gene: TRBJ2-5; clone size: -; CDR3 protein: CASSLWGGVGETQYF; CDR3 DNA: TGTGCCAGCAGTTTGTGGGGCGGGGTTGGAGAGACCCAGTACTTC
D gene: TRBD1; V gene: TRBV7-9; J gene: TRBJ1-2; clone size: few; CDR3 protein: CASSLVGQNYGYTF; CDR3 DNA: TGTGCCAGCAGCTTAGTGGGACAGAACTATGGCTACACCTTC
D gene: -; V gene: TRBV20-1; J gene: TRBJ2-5; clone size: -; CDR3 protein: CSGESTKAQETQYF; CDR3 DNA: TGCAGTGGGGAATCGACAAAGGCCCAAGAGACCCAGTACTTC
D gene: TRBD1; V gene: TRBV15; J gene: TRBJ2-2; clone size: -; CDR3 protein: CATSGDRIDTGELFF; CDR3 DNA: TGTGCCACCAGCGGGGACAGGATAGACACCGGGGAGCTGTTTTTT
D gene: TRBD2; V gene: TRBV24-1; J gene: TRBJ2-1; clone size: few; CDR3 protein: CATSVAGGLLGENEQFF; CDR3 DNA: TGTGCCACCAGTGTTGCGGGGGGACTCCTGGGGGAGAATGAGCAGTTCTTC
D gene: -; V gene: TRBV28; J gene: TRBJ1-5; clone size: -; CDR3 protein: CASSLSGARGPQHF; CDR3 DNA: TGTGCCAGCAGTTTATCAGGGGCGAGGGGGCCCCAGCATTTT
D gene: TRBD2; V gene: TRBV5-1; J gene: TRBJ2-3; clone size: many; CDR3 protein: CASSSLSGGLTDTQYF; CDR3 DNA: TGCGCCAGCAGCTCGCTTAGCGGGGGCCTCACAGATACGCAGTATTTT
D gene: TRBD2; V gene: TRBV9; J gene: TRBJ2-2; clone size: few; CDR3 protein: CASSAALGRGEAGELFF; CDR3 DNA: TGTGCCAGCAGCGCCGCTCTGGGTCGGGGGGAGGCCGGGGAGCTGTTTTTT
D gene: -; V gene: TRBV11-2; J gene: TRBJ2-1; clone size: many; CDR3 protein: CASSPRGYNEQFF; CDR3 DNA: TGTGCCAGCAGCCCCCGTGGGTACAATGAGCAGTTCTTC
D gene: -; V gene: TRBV6-2/TRBV6-3; J gene: TRBJ1-1; clone size: -; CDR3 protein: CASSYSQQEYAVYTEAFF; CDR3 DNA: TGTGCCAGCAGTTACTCGCAACAGGAATACGCTGTTTACACTGAAGCTTTCTTT
D gene: TRBD2; V gene: TRBV11-2; J gene: TRBJ2-3; clone size: -; CDR3 protein: CASSFESGTISTDTQYF; CDR3 DNA: TGTGCCAGCAGCTTCGAAAGCGGGACCATTAGCACAGATACGCAGTATTTT
D gene: -; V gene: TRBV4-1; J gene: TRBJ1-1; clone size: few; CDR3 protein: CASSQGTTLVEAFF; CDR3 DNA: TGCGCCAGCAGCCAAGGTACAACACTAGTTGAAGCTTTCTTT
D gene: TRBD1; V gene: TRBV5-1; J gene: TRBJ2-6; clone size: -; CDR3 protein: CASDRDGTSGANVLTF; CDR3 DNA: TGCGCCAGCGACAGGGACGGGACCTCTGGGGCCAACGTCCTGACTTTC
D gene: -; V gene: TRBV5-1; J gene: TRBJ2-3; clone size: many; CDR3 protein: CASRGEGVTDTQYF; CDR3 DNA: TGCGCCAGCAGAGGAGAGGGGGTCACAGATACGCAGTATTTT
D gene: -; V gene: TRBV5-5; J gene: TRBJ2-3; clone size: -; CDR3 protein: CASSWVATDTQYF; CDR3 DNA: TGTGCCAGCAGCTGGGTGGCCACAGATACGCAGTATTTT
D gene: TRBD2; V gene: TRBV7-3; J gene: TRBJ2-3; clone size: -; CDR3 protein: CASSYTASGDYPDTQYF; CDR3 DNA: TGTGCCAGCAGCTATACGGCTAGCGGGGATTATCCAGATACGCAGTATTTT
D gene: TRBD2; V gene: TRBV12-3/TRBV12-4; J gene: TRBJ2-3; clone size: few; CDR3 protein: CASSPGASGEDTQYF; CDR3 DNA: TGTGCCAGCAGCCCGGGGGCTAGCGGGGAAGATACGCAGTATTTT
D gene: -; V gene: TRBV20-1; J gene: TRBJ1-1; clone size: many; CDR3 protein: CSARDEGGLSTFF; CDR3 DNA: TGCAGTGCTAGAGATGAAGGAGGGTTGTCGACTTTCTTT
D gene: TRBD1; V gene: TRBV4-1; J gene: TRBJ1-6; clone size: -; CDR3 protein: CASSKRSTGGHDSPLHF; CDR3 DNA: TGCGCCAGCAGCAAGCGATCGACAGGGGGCCACGATTCACCCCTCCACTTT
D gene: TRBD2; V gene: TRBV5-1; J gene: TRBJ2-3; clone size: -; CDR3 protein: CASGPPLLGPGLLTDTQYF; CDR3 DNA: TGCGCCAGCGGACCCCCTCTCCTGGGGCCGGGACTACTCACAGATACGCAGTATTTT
D gene: -; V gene: TRBV2; J gene: TRBJ1-5; clone size: few; CDR3 protein: CASSESLPEYSNQPQHF; CDR3 DNA: TGTGCCAGCAGTGAATCTCTTCCAGAGTATAGCAATCAGCCCCAGCATTTT
D gene: TRBD1; V gene: TRBV20-1; J gene: TRBJ2-6; clone size: -; CDR3 protein: CSARDWPGGAGANVLTF; CDR3 DNA: TGCAGTGCTAGAGATTGGCCAGGGGGCGCTGGGGCCAACGTCCTGACTTTC
D gene: -; V gene: TRBV29-1; J gene: TRBJ1-1; clone size: -; CDR3 protein: CSVEVNTEAFF; CDR3 DNA: TGCAGCGTTGAGGTGAACACTGAAGCTTTCTTT
D gene: TRBD2; V gene: TRBV4-2; J gene: TRBJ2-1; clone size: -; CDR3 protein: CASSQEGLWSYNEQFF; CDR3 DNA: TGTGCCAGCAGCCAAGAGGGACTATGGTCCTACAATGAGCAGTTCTTC
D gene: -; V gene: TRBV2; J gene: TRBJ1-3; clone size: -; CDR3 protein: CASSPGWLGNTIYF; CDR3 DNA: TGTGCCAGCAGTCCAGGGTGGCTCGGAAACACCATATATTTT
D gene: TRBD1; V gene: TRBV7-2; J gene: TRBJ1-1; clone size: few; CDR3 protein: CASSFSFGTGRTEAFF; CDR3 DNA: TGTGCCAGCAGCTTCTCCTTTGGGACAGGAAGGACTGAAGCTTTCTTT
D gene: TRBD2; V gene: TRBV6-5; J gene: TRBJ2-5; clone size: -; CDR3 protein: CASTSGGRLETQYF; CDR3 DNA: TGTGCCAGCACTAGCGGGGGCCGATTAGAGACCCAGTACTTC
D gene: -; V gene: TRBV18; J gene: TRBJ1-6; clone size: few; CDR3 protein: CASSASENSPLHF; CDR3 DNA: TGTGCCAGCTCGGCCTCCGAGAATTCACCCCTCCACTTT
D gene: TRBD1; V gene: TRBV7-9; J gene: TRBJ2-1; clone size: -; CDR3 protein: CASSPRDRRIGQFF; CDR3 DNA: TGTGCCAGCAGCCCCCGGGACAGGCGGATTGGGCAGTTCTTC
D gene: -; V gene: TRBV6-2/TRBV6-3; J gene: TRBJ1-5; clone size: -; CDR3 protein: CASSWAGVQPQHF; CDR3 DNA: TGTGCCAGCAGTTGGGCCGGGGTTCAGCCCCAGCATTTT
D gene: -; V gene: TRBV7-2; J gene: TRBJ2-2; clone size: few; CDR3 protein: CASSLGGRYTGELFF; CDR3 DNA: TGTGCCAGCAGCTTGGGGGGCCGGTACACCGGGGAGCTGTTTTTT
D gene: -; V gene: TRBV27; J gene: TRBJ1-1; clone size: few; CDR3 protein: CATSAGLHTEAFF; CDR3 DNA: TGTGCCACCAGCGCCGGGTTGCACACTGAAGCTTTCTTT
D gene: -; V gene: TRBV7-3; J gene: TRBJ2-3; clone size: -; CDR3 protein: CASSIRGPVVRATDTQYF; CDR3 DNA: TGTGCCAGCAGCATCAGAGGGCCGGTGGTCAGAGCCACAGATACGCAGTATTTT
D gene: -; V gene: TRBV7-2; J gene: TRBJ2-3; clone size: -; CDR3 protein: CASSLEWTDTQYF; CDR3 DNA: TGTGCCAGCAGCTTAGAGTGGACAGATACGCAGTATTTT
D gene: -; V gene: TRBV7-2; J gene: TRBJ2-7; clone size: few; CDR3 protein: CASTRNSYSYEQYF; CDR3 DNA: TGTGCCAGCACCAGGAACTCCTACTCCTACGAGCAGTACTTC
D gene: -; V gene: TRBV6-2/TRBV6-3; J gene: TRBJ2-3; clone size: -; CDR3 protein: CASSYTITDTQYF; CDR3 DNA: TGTGCCAGCAGTTACACAATTACAGATACGCAGTATTTT
D gene: -; V gene: TRBV5-5; J gene: TRBJ1-1; clone size: few; CDR3 protein: CASSLDGVGHFMNTEAFF; CDR3 DNA: TGTGCCAGCAGCTTAGATGGTGTCGGTCACTTCATGAACACTGAAGCTTTCTTT
D gene: TRBD2; V gene: TRBV10-3; J gene: TRBJ2-5; clone size: few; CDR3 protein: CAIRSGGGDQETQYF; CDR3 DNA: TGTGCCATCCGGTCGGGAGGCGGGGACCAAGAGACCCAGTACTTC
D gene: TRBD1; V gene: TRBV20-1; J gene: TRBJ1-2; clone size: few; CDR3 protein: CSAGQGSVGYGYTF; CDR3 DNA: TGCAGTGCCGGACAGGGCTCAGTAGGCTATGGCTACACCTTC
D gene: -; V gene: TRBV7-6; J gene: TRBJ2-2; clone size: many; CDR3 protein: CASSLPSNTGELFF; CDR3 DNA: TGTGCCAGCAGCTTACCCTCAAATACCGGGGAGCTGTTTTTT
D gene: TRBD2; V gene: TRBV10-1; J gene: TRBJ2-5; clone size: -; CDR3 protein: CARQLAGEETQYF; CDR3 DNA: TGCGCCAGACAACTAGCGGGGGAAGAGACCCAGTACTTC
D gene: TRBD1; V gene: TRBV2; J gene: TRBJ2-1; clone size: -; CDR3 protein: CASRRGRGWNNEQFF; CDR3 DNA: TGTGCCAGCAGGAGGGGCAGGGGGTGGAACAATGAGCAGTTCTTC
D gene: -; V gene: TRBV4-2; J gene: TRBJ1-3; clone size: few; CDR3 protein: CASSQGEGELFGNTIYF; CDR3 DNA: TGTGCCAGCAGCCAAGGAGAGGGGGAACTCTTTGGAAACACCATATATTTT
D gene: TRBD1; V gene: TRBV5-1; J gene: TRBJ1-1; clone size: many; CDR3 protein: CASTYRQGLNTEAFF; CDR3 DNA: TGCGCCAGCACCTATCGACAGGGGCTTAACACTGAAGCTTTCTTT
D gene: TRBD1; V gene: TRBV5-1; J gene: TRBJ2-7; clone size: -; CDR3 protein: CASSHGTVSYEQYF; CDR3 DNA: TGCGCCAGCAGCCACGGGACAGTGAGCTACGAGCAGTACTTC
D gene: -; V gene: TRBV19; J gene: TRBJ2-5; clone size: few; CDR3 protein: CASSAVIQETQYF; CDR3 DNA: TGTGCCAGTAGTGCCGTCATCCAAGAGACCCAGTACTTC
D gene: TRBD2; V gene: TRBV6-5; J gene: TRBJ2-1; clone size: few; CDR3 protein: CASSYRGLATEQFF; CDR3 DNA: TGTGCCAGCAGTTACAGGGGACTAGCAACTGAGCAGTTCTTC
D gene: TRBD1; V gene: TRBV6-6; J gene: TRBJ1-2; clone size: few; CDR3 protein: CASSYADRGDGYTF; CDR3 DNA: TGTGCCAGCAGTTACGCCGACAGGGGGGATGGCTACACCTTC